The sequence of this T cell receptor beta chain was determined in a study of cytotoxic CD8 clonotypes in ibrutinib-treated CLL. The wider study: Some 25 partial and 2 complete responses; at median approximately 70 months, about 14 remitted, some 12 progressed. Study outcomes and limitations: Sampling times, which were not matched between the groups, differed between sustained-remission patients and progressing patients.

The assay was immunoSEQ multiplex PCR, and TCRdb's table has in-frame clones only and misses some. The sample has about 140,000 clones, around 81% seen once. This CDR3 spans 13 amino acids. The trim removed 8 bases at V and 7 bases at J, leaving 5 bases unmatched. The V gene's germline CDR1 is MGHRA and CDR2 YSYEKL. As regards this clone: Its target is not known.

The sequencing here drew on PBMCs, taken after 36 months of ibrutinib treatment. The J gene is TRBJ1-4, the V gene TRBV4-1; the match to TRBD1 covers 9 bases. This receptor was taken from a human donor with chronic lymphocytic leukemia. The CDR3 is CASLDRGGEKLFF. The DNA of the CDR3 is TGCGCCAGCTTGGACAGGGGCGGTGAAAAACTGTTTTTT.